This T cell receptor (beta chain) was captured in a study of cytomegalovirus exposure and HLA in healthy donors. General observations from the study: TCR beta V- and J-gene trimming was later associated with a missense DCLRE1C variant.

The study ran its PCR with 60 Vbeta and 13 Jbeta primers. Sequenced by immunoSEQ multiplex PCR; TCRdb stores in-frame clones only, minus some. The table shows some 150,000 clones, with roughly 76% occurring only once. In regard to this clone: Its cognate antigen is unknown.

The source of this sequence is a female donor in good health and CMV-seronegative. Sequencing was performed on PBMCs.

CDR3 residues: CATSRGKHSGRPEYNEQFF. DNA of the CDR3: TGTGCCACCAGCAGAGGAAAGCATAGCGGGAGGCCGGAATACAATGAGCAGTTCTTC. This chain connects TRBV15 to TRBJ2-1, with 10 bases lining up with TRBD2. This CDR3 is built from 19 residues. CDR1 and CDR2 (germline): LNHNV, YYDKDF (reference sequence). Trimming at V came to 1 base and at J to 4 bases, leaving 13 bases not matched to a gene.